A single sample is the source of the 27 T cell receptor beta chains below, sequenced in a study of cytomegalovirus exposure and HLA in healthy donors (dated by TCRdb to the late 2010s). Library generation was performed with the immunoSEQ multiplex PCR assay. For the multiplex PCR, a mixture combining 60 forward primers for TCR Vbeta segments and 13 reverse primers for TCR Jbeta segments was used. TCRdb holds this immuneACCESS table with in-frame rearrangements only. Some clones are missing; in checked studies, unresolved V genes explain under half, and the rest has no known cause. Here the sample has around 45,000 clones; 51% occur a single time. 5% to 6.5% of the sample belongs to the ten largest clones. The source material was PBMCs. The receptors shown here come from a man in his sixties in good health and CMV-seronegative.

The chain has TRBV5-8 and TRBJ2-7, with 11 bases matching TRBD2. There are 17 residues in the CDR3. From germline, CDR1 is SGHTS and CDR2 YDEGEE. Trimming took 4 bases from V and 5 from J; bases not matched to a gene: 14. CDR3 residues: CASSPGTSGSRGHEQYF. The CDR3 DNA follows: TGTGCCAGCAGCCCCGGGACTAGCGGCAGCCGGGGGCACGAGCAGTACTTC. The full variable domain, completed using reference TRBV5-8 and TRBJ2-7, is EAGVTQSPTHLIKTRGQQATLRCSPISGHTSVYWYQQALGLGLQFLLWYDEGEERNRGNFPPRFSGRQFPNYSSELNVNALELEDSALYLCASSPGTSGSRGHEQYFGPGTRLTVT.

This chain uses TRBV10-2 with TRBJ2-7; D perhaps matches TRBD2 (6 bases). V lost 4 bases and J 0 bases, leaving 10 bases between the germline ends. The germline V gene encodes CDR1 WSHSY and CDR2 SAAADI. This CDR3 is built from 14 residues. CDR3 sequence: CASSGEAVSYEQYF. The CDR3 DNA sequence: TGCGCCAGCAGTGGGGAGGCGGTCTCCTACGAGCAGTACTTC.

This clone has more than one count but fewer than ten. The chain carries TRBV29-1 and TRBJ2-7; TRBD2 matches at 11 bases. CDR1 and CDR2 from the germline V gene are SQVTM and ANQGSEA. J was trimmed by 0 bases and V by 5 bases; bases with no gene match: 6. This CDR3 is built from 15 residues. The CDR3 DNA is TGCAGCGTTCTATTAGCGGGAGGGAGCTCCTACGAGCAGTACTTC. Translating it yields CSVLLAGGSSYEQYF.

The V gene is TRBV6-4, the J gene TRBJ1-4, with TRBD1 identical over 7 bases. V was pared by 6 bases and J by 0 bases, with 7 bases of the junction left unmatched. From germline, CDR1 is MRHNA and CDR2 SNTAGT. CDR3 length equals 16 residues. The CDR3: CASSGTGVATNEKLFF. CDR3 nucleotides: TGTGCCAGCAGCGGAACAGGGGTCGCAACTAATGAAAAACTGTTTTTT.

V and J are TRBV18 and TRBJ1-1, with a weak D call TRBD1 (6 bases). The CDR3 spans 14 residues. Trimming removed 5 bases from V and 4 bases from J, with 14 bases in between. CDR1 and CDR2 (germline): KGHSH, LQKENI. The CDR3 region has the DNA TGTGCCAGCTCATCCCAGGGGATCGGCACTGAAGCTTTCTTT. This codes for CASSSQGIGTEAFF.

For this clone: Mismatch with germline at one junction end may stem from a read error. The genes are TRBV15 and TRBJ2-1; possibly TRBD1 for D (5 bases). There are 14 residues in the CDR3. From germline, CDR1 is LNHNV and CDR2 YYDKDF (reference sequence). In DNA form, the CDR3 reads TGTGCCACCAGCGGAGACAGAAGTGGAGATGAGCAGTTCTTC. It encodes CATSGDRSGDEQFF.

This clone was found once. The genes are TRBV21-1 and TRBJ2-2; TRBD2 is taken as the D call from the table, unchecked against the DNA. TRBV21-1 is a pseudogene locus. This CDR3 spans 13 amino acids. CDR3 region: CAEIGVQDGELFF. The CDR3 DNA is TGTGCCGAGATCGGGGTTCAGGACGGGGAGCTGTTTTTT.

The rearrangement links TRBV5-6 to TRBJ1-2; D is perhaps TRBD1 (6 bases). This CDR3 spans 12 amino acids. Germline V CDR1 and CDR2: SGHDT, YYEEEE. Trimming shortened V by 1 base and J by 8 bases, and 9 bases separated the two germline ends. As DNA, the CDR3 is TGTGCCAGCAGCTTGCCGGACAGCGGCTACACCTTC. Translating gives CASSLPDSGYTF.

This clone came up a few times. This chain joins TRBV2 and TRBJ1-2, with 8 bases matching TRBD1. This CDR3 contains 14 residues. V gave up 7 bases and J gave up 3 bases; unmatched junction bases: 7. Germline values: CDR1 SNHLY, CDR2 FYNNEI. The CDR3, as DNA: TGTGCCAGCACCCCCCGACAGGGGCACTATGGCTACACCTTC. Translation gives CASTPRQGHYGYTF. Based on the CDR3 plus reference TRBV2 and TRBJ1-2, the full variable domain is EPEVTQTPSHQVTQMGQEVILRCVPISNHLYFYWYRQILGQKVEFLVSFYNNEISEKSEIFDDQFSVERPDGSNFTLKIRSTKLEDSAMYFCASTPRQGHYGYTFGSGTRLTVV.

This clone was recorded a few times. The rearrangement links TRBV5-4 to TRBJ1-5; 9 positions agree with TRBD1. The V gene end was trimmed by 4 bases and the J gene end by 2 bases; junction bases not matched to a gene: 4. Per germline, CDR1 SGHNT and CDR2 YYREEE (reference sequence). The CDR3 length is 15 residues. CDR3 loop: CASSITGGGNQPQHF. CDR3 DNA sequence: TGTGCCAGCAGCATCACAGGGGGCGGCAATCAGCCCCAGCATTTT.

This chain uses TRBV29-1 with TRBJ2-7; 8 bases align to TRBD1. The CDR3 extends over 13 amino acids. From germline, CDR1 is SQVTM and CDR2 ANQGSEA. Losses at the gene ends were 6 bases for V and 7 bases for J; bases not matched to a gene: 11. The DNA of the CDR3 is TGCAGCGTAGACCGGACAGGGCTAAAGGAGCAGTACTTC. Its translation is CSVDRTGLKEQYF.

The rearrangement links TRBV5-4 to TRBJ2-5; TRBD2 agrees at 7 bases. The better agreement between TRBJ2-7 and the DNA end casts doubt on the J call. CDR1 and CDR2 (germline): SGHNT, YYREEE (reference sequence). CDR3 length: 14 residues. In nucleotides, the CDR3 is TGTGCCAGCACTATTGCGGGGGTTACCTACGAGCAGTACTTC. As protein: CASTIAGVTYEQYF.

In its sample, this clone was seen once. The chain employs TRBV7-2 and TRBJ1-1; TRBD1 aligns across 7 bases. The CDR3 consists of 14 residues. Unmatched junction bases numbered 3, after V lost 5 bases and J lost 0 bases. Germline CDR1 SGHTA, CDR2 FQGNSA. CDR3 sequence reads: CASSPTGMNTEAFF. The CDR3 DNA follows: TGTGCCAGCAGCCCGACAGGGATGAACACTGAAGCTTTCTTT.

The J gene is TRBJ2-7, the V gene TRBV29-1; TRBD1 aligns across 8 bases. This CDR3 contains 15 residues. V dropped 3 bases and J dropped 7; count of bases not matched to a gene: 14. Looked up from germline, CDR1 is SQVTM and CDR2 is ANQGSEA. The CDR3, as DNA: TGCAGCGTTGACTTTACGGGACAGGCCGTGGGGGAGCAGTACTTC. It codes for CSVDFTGQAVGEQYF.

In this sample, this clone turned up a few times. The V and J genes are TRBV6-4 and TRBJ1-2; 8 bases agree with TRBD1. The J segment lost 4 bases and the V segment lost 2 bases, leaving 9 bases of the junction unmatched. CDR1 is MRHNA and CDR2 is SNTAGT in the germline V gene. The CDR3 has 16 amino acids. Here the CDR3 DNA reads TGTGCCAGCAGTGACACCCGGACAGGGCTAGGCTATGGCTACACCTTC. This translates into CASSDTRTGLGYGYTF.

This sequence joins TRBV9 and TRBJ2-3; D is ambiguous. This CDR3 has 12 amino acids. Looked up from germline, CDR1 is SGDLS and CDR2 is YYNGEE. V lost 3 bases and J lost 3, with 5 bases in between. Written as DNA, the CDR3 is TGTGCCAGCAGCGAGCAAACAGATACGCAGTATTTT. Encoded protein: CASSEQTDTQYF. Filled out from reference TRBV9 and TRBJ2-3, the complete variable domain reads DSGVTQTPKHLITATGQRVTLRCSPRSGDLSVYWYQQSLDQGLQFLIQYYNGEERAKGNILERFSAQQFPDLHSELNLSSLELGDSALYFCASSEQTDTQYFGPGTRLTVL.

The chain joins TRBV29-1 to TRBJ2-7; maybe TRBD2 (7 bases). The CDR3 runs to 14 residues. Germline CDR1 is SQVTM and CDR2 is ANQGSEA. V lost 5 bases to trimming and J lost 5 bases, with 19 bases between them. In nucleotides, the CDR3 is TGCAGCGTTCGAGGGAGGGGGGAAGGCGACGAGCAGTACTTC. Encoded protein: CSVRGRGEGDEQYF.

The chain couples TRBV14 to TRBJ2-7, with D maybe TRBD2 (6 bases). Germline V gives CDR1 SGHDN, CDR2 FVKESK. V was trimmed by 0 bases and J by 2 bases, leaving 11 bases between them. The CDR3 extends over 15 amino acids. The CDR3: CASSQEGGPPYEQYF. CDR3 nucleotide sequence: TGTGCCAGCAGCCAAGAAGGAGGGCCCCCCTACGAGCAGTACTTC.

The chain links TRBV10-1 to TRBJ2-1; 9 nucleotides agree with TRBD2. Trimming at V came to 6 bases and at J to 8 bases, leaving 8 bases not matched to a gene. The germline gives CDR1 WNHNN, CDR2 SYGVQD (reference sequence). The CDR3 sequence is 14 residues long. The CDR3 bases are TGCGCCAGCAGCCCGACCGGGACTAGCTATGAGCAGTTCTTC. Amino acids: CASSPTGTSYEQFF.

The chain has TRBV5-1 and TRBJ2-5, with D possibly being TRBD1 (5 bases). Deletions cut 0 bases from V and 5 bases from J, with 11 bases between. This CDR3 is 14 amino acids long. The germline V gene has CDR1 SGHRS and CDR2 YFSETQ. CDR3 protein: CASSLGTSRETQYF. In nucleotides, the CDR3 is TGCGCCAGCAGCTTGGGGACATCGAGGGAGACCCAGTACTTC.

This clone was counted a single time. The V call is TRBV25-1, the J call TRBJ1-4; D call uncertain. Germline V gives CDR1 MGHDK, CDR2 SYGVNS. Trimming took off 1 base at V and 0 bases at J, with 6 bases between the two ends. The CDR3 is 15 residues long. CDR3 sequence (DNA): TGTGCCAGCAGTGAATTCGGGGCAACTAATGAAAAACTGTTTTTT. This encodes CASSEFGATNEKLFF.

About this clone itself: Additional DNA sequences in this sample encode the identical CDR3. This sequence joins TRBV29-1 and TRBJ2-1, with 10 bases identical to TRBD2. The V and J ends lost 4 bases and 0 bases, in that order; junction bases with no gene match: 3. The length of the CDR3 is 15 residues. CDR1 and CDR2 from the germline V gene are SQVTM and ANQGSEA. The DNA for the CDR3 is TGCAGCGTTGCACGGACTAGCGGCTCCTACAATGAGCAGTTCTTC. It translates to CSVARTSGSYNEQFF.

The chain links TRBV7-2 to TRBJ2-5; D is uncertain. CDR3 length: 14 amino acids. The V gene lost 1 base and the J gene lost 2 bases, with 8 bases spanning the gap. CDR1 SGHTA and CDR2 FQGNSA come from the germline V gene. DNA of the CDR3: TGTGCCAGCAGCTTAGAACACCGACAAGAGACCCAGTACTTC. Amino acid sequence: CASSLEHRQETQYF.

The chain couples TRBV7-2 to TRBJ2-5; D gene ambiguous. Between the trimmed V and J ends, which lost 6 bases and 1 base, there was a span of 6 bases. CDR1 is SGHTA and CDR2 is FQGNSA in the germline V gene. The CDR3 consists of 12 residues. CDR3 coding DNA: TGTGCCAGCAGAATATCCCAAGAGACCCAGTACTTC. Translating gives CASRISQETQYF.

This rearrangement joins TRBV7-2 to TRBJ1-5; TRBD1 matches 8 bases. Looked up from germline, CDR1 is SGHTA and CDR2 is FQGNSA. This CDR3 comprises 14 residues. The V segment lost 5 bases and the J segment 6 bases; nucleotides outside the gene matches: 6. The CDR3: CASSLGQGGQPQHF. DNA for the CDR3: TGTGCCAGCAGCCTTGGACAGGGTGGTCAGCCCCAGCATTTT. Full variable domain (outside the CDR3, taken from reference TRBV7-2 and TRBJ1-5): GAGVSQSPSNKVTEKGKDVELRCDPISGHTALYWYRQSLGQGLEFLIYFQGNSAPDKSGLPSDRFSAERTGGSVSTLTIQRTQQEDSAVYLCASSLGQGGQPQHFGDGTRLSIL.

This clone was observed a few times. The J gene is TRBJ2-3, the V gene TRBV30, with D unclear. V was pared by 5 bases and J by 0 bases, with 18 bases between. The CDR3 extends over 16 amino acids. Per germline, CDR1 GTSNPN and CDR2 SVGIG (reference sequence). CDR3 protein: CAWRMGRTTSTDTQYF. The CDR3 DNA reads TGTGCCTGGCGGATGGGCAGAACCACTAGCACAGATACGCAGTATTTT. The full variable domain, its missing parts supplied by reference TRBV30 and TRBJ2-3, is SQTIHQWPATLVQPVGSPLSLECTVEGTSNPNLYWYRQAAGRGLQLLFYSVGIGQISSEVPQNLSASRPQDRQFILSSKKLLLSDSGFYLCAWRMGRTTSTDTQYFGPGTRLTVL.

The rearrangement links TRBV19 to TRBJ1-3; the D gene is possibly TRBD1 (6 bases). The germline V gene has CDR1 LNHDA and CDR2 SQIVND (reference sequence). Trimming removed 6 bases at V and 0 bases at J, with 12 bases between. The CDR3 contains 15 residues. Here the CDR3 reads CASRGGTSSGNTIYF. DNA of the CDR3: TGTGCCAGTAGAGGGGGAACCAGCTCTGGAAACACCATATATTTT.